Listed below are T cell receptor beta chains from one sample, sequenced in a study of sequential checkpoint blockade in melanoma. Data came from immunoSEQ multiplex PCR; TCRdb stores just in-frame clones and leaves some out. The sample lists 10,000 or so clones; more than 70% were seen once. The sample consisted of CD8+ T cells sorted from blood (inferred from file names), taken from a patient given nivolumab and ipilimumab in sequence. The receptors come from a human donor with melanoma. Each CDR3 is given with its conserved first and last residue. The D gene is left open where the match is weak. Size tells how often a clone was seen (once, few, many) or the class of an expanded clone, and some rows leave it out.

cdr3_nt: TGCAGTGCTAGAGCGACAGATACGCAGTATTTT; cdr3_aa: CSARATDTQYF; d_call: -; clone_size: -; j_call: TRBJ2-3; v_call: TRBV20-1
cdr3_nt: TGTGCCAGCAGCCGGACAGAGGAGAACACTGAAGCTTTCTTT; cdr3_aa: CASSRTEENTEAFF; d_call: -; clone_size: -; j_call: TRBJ1-1; v_call: TRBV7-9
cdr3_nt: TGTGCCAGCAGCTTAGATTCCGGGATAACTGAAGCTTTCTTT; cdr3_aa: CASSLDSGITEAFF; d_call: -; clone_size: -; j_call: TRBJ1-1; v_call: TRBV7-6
cdr3_nt: TGTGCCAGCAGTGAAACCAACAGGGGCCGGTTGGTAGATACGCAGTATTTT; cdr3_aa: CASSETNRGRLVDTQYF; d_call: TRBD1; clone_size: few; j_call: TRBJ2-3; v_call: TRBV6-1
cdr3_nt: TGTGCCAGCAGCCAGGGGCTAGCGGGTACCTACGAGCAGTACTTC; cdr3_aa: CASSQGLAGTYEQYF; d_call: TRBD2; clone_size: -; j_call: TRBJ2-7; v_call: TRBV5-5
cdr3_nt: TGTGCCAGCAGCCGGGGTCTTGACACTGAAGCTTTCTTT; cdr3_aa: CASSRGLDTEAFF; d_call: -; clone_size: -; j_call: TRBJ1-1; v_call: TRBV7-6
cdr3_nt: TGCGCCAGCAGCTTGGCCGGGGATTATTCACCCCTCCACTTT; cdr3_aa: CASSLAGDYSPLHF; d_call: -; clone_size: few; j_call: TRBJ1-6; v_call: TRBV5-1
cdr3_nt: TGTGCCAGCAGTGACTCGTCAGGGGCAGATACGCAGTATTTT; cdr3_aa: CASSDSSGADTQYF; d_call: -; clone_size: -; j_call: TRBJ2-3; v_call: TRBV6-4
cdr3_nt: TGCAGCGTTGAGGGACTAGCGGGGGACGGGTCCTACAATGAGCAGTTCTTC; cdr3_aa: CSVEGLAGDGSYNEQFF; d_call: TRBD2; clone_size: -; j_call: TRBJ2-1; v_call: TRBV29-1
cdr3_nt: TGCGCCAGCAGCCACAGGTCGACTAGCGGACCGCCCCACAATGAGCAGTTCTTC; cdr3_aa: CASSHRSTSGPPHNEQFF; d_call: TRBD2; clone_size: once; j_call: TRBJ2-1; v_call: TRBV4-1
cdr3_nt: TGTGCCAGCAGCGCCGGACGGGATAGCAATCAGCCCCAGCATTTT; cdr3_aa: CASSAGRDSNQPQHF; d_call: -; clone_size: -; j_call: TRBJ1-5; v_call: TRBV5-4
cdr3_nt: TGTGCTAGCGCACTTGGCAATCAGCCCCAGCATTTT; cdr3_aa: CASALGNQPQHF; d_call: -; clone_size: -; j_call: TRBJ1-5; v_call: TRBV12-5
cdr3_nt: TGTGCCAGCATTCCGGGACAGAGGGATGGATACGAGCAGTACTTC; cdr3_aa: CASIPGQRDGYEQYF; d_call: TRBD1; clone_size: -; j_call: TRBJ2-7; v_call: TRBV6-1
cdr3_nt: TGTGCCAGCCGGAGGAGGTCTGAAGCTTTCTTT; cdr3_aa: CASRRRSEAFF; d_call: -; clone_size: -; j_call: TRBJ1-1; v_call: TRBV19
cdr3_nt: TGTGCCAGCAGTTTCGCCCGGGCCCCCGGGGTCTATGGCTACACCTTC; cdr3_aa: CASSFARAPGVYGYTF; d_call: -; clone_size: -; j_call: TRBJ1-2; v_call: TRBV27
cdr3_nt: TGTGCCATCAGCGCGGACTGGGCTGATGAAGCTTTCTTT; cdr3_aa: CAISADWADEAFF; d_call: -; clone_size: -; j_call: TRBJ1-1; v_call: TRBV10-3
cdr3_nt: TGTGCCAGCAGCTTCATCGGGAGGGGCTCCTACAATGAGCAGTTCTTC; cdr3_aa: CASSFIGRGSYNEQFF; d_call: TRBD2; clone_size: -; j_call: TRBJ2-1; v_call: TRBV7-9
cdr3_nt: TGTGCCAACCCTGGGAGAGACGTCTTACTTGGCTACACCTTC; cdr3_aa: CANPGRDVLLGYTF; d_call: -; clone_size: once; j_call: TRBJ1-2; v_call: TRBV2
cdr3_nt: TGCGCCAGCAGCTTGGCCAGCGGGGGGGCCAAGGATACGCAGTATTTT; cdr3_aa: CASSLASGGAKDTQYF; d_call: TRBD2; clone_size: -; j_call: TRBJ2-3; v_call: TRBV5-1
cdr3_nt: TGTGCCAGCAGCTTCGGGACAGGGACCTATGGCTACACCTTC; cdr3_aa: CASSFGTGTYGYTF; d_call: TRBD1; clone_size: -; j_call: TRBJ1-2; v_call: TRBV13
cdr3_nt: TGCAGCGTTGAGGTGGGAGCATATGGCTACACCTTC; cdr3_aa: CSVEVGAYGYTF; d_call: -; clone_size: -; j_call: TRBJ1-2; v_call: TRBV29-1
cdr3_nt: TGTGCCAGCAGCGCCCCCCGGGACAGGGGAGACAATGAGCAGTTCTTC; cdr3_aa: CASSAPRDRGDNEQFF; d_call: TRBD1; clone_size: -; j_call: TRBJ2-1; v_call: TRBV5-6
cdr3_nt: TGTGCCAGCAGTGACGGCGGGGCAAGCACAGATACGCAGTATTTT; cdr3_aa: CASSDGGASTDTQYF; d_call: -; clone_size: -; j_call: TRBJ2-3; v_call: TRBV6-4
cdr3_nt: TGTGCCAGCAGTGACTCGGGTACAGGGTCAGATACGCAGTATTTT; cdr3_aa: CASSDSGTGSDTQYF; d_call: -; clone_size: few; j_call: TRBJ2-3; v_call: TRBV6-4
cdr3_nt: TGTGCCAGCAGCGTAGGGGTAGACAGCGTGGTTGAGCAGTTCTTC; cdr3_aa: CASSVGVDSVVEQFF; d_call: -; clone_size: -; j_call: TRBJ2-1; v_call: TRBV9
cdr3_nt: TGTGCCAGCAGCTTCCGACAGGGGAATGGCTACACCTTC; cdr3_aa: CASSFRQGNGYTF; d_call: TRBD1; clone_size: -; j_call: TRBJ1-2; v_call: TRBV7-8
cdr3_nt: TGTGCCAGCAGTACTACCTATGGCTACACCTTC; cdr3_aa: CASSTTYGYTF; d_call: -; clone_size: -; j_call: TRBJ1-2; v_call: TRBV6-1
cdr3_nt: TGCGCCAGCAGCTTGTACAGGGATGCTAACTATGGCTACACCTTC; cdr3_aa: CASSLYRDANYGYTF; d_call: -; clone_size: -; j_call: TRBJ1-2; v_call: TRBV5-1
cdr3_nt: TGTGCCAGCAGCTCTCACCTAGGGGGGGACACTGAAGCTTTCTTT; cdr3_aa: CASSSHLGGDTEAFF; d_call: -; clone_size: -; j_call: TRBJ1-1; v_call: TRBV11-2
cdr3_nt: TGCGCCAGCAGCCAAGCCCCCTCCGGGACAGGGCATGGCTACACCTTC; cdr3_aa: CASSQAPSGTGHGYTF; d_call: TRBD1; clone_size: -; j_call: TRBJ1-2; v_call: TRBV4-1
cdr3_nt: TGTGCCAGCTGGAGGGGAAATGAGCAGTTCTTC; cdr3_aa: CASWRGNEQFF; d_call: -; clone_size: -; j_call: TRBJ2-1; v_call: TRBV6-1
cdr3_nt: TGTGCCAGCAGCCCGGAGACAGAGACCTACGAGCAGTACTTC; cdr3_aa: CASSPETETYEQYF; d_call: -; clone_size: once; j_call: TRBJ2-7; v_call: TRBV7-6
cdr3_nt: TGTGCCAGCAGTGAAGAGGGGGCTGGAAACACCATATATTTT; cdr3_aa: CASSEEGAGNTIYF; d_call: -; clone_size: -; j_call: TRBJ1-3; v_call: TRBV6-1